This TCR beta chain was sequenced during a study of a mutant IDH1 vaccine in newly diagnosed glioma. Stated time point: week 35, safety follow-up. In the vaccine, a single dose held 300 ug of the mutant IDH1 20-mer peptide, along with topical imiquimod. The trim removed 4 bases at V and 2 bases at J, leaving 9 bases unmatched. The CDR3 is 17 amino acids. Germline V gene lookup returns CDR1 MGHRA and CDR2 YSYEKL. Worth noting for this clone: Its antigen is unknown.

The assay was immunoSEQ multiplex PCR, and TCRdb's table has in-frame clones only and misses some. The sample yields 31,000 or so clones, approximately 77% seen once. This specimen was PBMCs, taken from a glioma patient whose treatment included an IDH1 peptide vaccine. The origin of this receptor is a young man with glioma. The chain carries TRBV4-1 and TRBJ2-5, with 11 bases matching TRBD2. The DNA for the CDR3 is TGCGCCAGCAGCCTTTTCGGGACTAGCGGATCACAAGAGACCCAGTACTTC. Amino acids: CASSLFGTSGSQETQYF.